Shown below are 22 T cell receptor beta chains from a single sample sequenced in a study of CD8+ T cells in alopecia areata. cDNA reverse transcribed from extracted RNA served as the sequencing template. Only in-frame clones appear in the TCRdb table, and some are missing; sequencing was by immunoSEQ multiplex PCR. The sample has around 100,000 clones, none seen only once; the top ten hold 20%. Sequenced material: lesional skin. These receptors were taken from a C3H/HeJ mouse with alopecia areata. This strain has MHC haplotype H2-k.

Comment on this clone: The germline and genes are mouse ones. The read terminates 4 residues ahead of where the CDR3 ends, so the germline J gene completes it. The rearrangement joins TRBV13-3 to TRBJ2-5, with 10 nucleotides matching TRBD1. CDR1 is NNHDY and CDR2 is SYVADS in the germline V gene. This CDR3 contains 14 residues. The sequenced part of the CDR3 DNA is TGTGCCAGCAGTTTGACAGGGGGCTTGGAC. This gives the protein CASSLTGGLD. The CDR3 reads in full as CASSLTGGLDTQYF.

As to this clone: Mouse gene names and germline throughout. The read ends 4 residues before the CDR3 terminus; that terminus is restored from the germline J gene. The chain is built from TRBV19 and TRBJ2-7; 7 nucleotides match TRBD2. The CDR3 contains 13 residues. Germline CDR1 and CDR2: FNHDT and SITEND (reference sequence). CDR3 in amino acids: CASSTRTGYEQYF. CDR3 bases read: TGTGCCAGCAGTACCCGGACTGGTTAT.

This clone showed up many times. The protein TCRdb lists differs from the translation of the DNA at residue 11; the protein given here is translated from the DNA itself. One base away lies a much larger clone, so this may be a sequencing read error. The listed genes are named as in mouse. Sequencing ends 3 residues short of the CDR3 end; the germline J gene provides the rest. This chain uses TRBV13-1 with TRBJ1-6; tentative D call: TRBD1 (6 bases). TRBJ1-6 is recorded as an ORF, its role being uncertain. The V gene lost 0 bases and the J gene lost 5 bases, with 6 bases spanning the gap. This CDR3 contains 14 residues. CDR1 and CDR2 from the germline V gene are NSHNY and SYGAGN. The sequenced part of the CDR3 DNA is TGTGCCAGCAGTGATGGGACAGATAATTCGCCC. Protein: CASSDGTDNSP. In full, the CDR3 is CASSDGTDNSPLYF.

Worth noting for this clone: Mouse names are used for the genes. The read terminates 4 residues before the CDR3 end, so the remaining end is supplied by the germline J gene. The chain is built from TRBV13-3 and TRBJ2-2; 13 nucleotides line up with TRBD2. The CDR3 loop spans 16 amino acids. Germline CDR1 reads NNHDY; CDR2 reads SYVADS. Trimming took 6 bases from V and 6 from J; bases not matched to a gene: 8. CDR3 bases read: TGTGCCAGCACCCCGGACTGGGGGGGCGCCGCCGGG. Translating gives CASTPDWGGAAG. The entire CDR3 protein is CASTPDWGGAAGQLYF.

Concerning this clone: At residue 11, TCRdb's protein disagrees with the DNA translation; the protein shown here derives from the DNA. Gene names are the mouse ones. The read terminates 3 residues ahead of where the CDR3 ends, so the germline J gene completes it. V gene TRBV19 combines with J gene TRBJ1-3; D might be TRBD1 (6 bases). Germline lookup yields CDR1 FNHDT and CDR2 SITEND (reference sequence). V lost 5 bases and J 1 base, leaving 10 bases between the germline ends. There are 14 residues in the CDR3. The DNA read from the CDR3 is TGTGCCAGCAGGCAGGGGAGATCTGGAAATACG. Its protein product is CASRQGRSGNT. The full CDR3 is CASRQGRSGNTLYF.

In its sample, this clone was seen a few times. The listed genes are named as in mouse. The read terminates 4 residues before the CDR3 end, so the remaining end is supplied by the germline J gene. The V and J genes are TRBV19 and TRBJ2-1; TRBD1 matches at 11 bases. This CDR3 region has 16 residues. V shed 2 bases, J shed 4 bases, and the junction held 5 bases outside the gene matches. CDR1 is FNHDT, CDR2 SITEND, per germline (reference sequence). The covered CDR3 bases are TGTGCCAGCAGTATTCCCGGGACAGGGGGGTATGCT. It translates to CASSIPGTGGYA. The whole CDR3 sequence is CASSIPGTGGYAEQFF.

This clone has just a few counts. A mismatch at residue 8 separates the TCRdb protein from the translated DNA, so the protein presented here was translated from the DNA. Gene names follow the mouse nomenclature. From the germline J gene comes the end of the CDR3, since the read stops 3 residues before it. The chain employs TRBV19 and TRBJ1-3; D gene uncertain. The V gene lost 4 bases and the J gene lost 6 bases, with 5 bases spanning the gap. Germline values: CDR1 FNHDT, CDR2 SITEND (reference sequence). The CDR3 sequence is 11 residues long. This chain's CDR3 is CASSSLNTLYF. CDR3 DNA, as far as it was read: TGTGCCAGCAGTTCCCTAAATACG.

On this clone itself: Gene names and germline match the mouse. The read halts 4 residues ahead of the CDR3 end, with the missing end drawn from the germline J gene. The chain is built from TRBV1 and TRBJ2-3, with 7 bases aligning to TRBD2. The CDR3 has 17 residues. V was pared by 0 bases and J by 1 base, with 7 bases of the junction left unmatched. Per germline, CDR1 NSQYPW and CDR2 LRSPGD (reference sequence). The CDR3 bases that were read are TGCACCTGCAGTGCAGATCGGGGGGGACGGGGTGCAGAA. Protein product: CTCSADRGGRGAE. The whole CDR3 protein reads CTCSADRGGRGAETLYF.

This clone was found a few times. Gene and germline names: mouse. From the germline J gene comes the end of the CDR3, since the read stops 4 residues before it. This sequence joins TRBV13-3 and TRBJ2-7, with 8 bases fitting TRBD1. Germline V gene lookup returns CDR1 NNHDY and CDR2 SYVADS. The CDR3 runs 13 residues. The sequenced CDR3 bases are TGTGCCAGCAGCGGACAGGGTCAGGAT. This sequence encodes CASSGQGQD. In full, the CDR3 is CASSGQGQDEQYF.

This clone was recorded at least ten times. The germline and genes are mouse ones. The DNA ends 4 residues before the CDR3 does, and the rest of the CDR3 is filled in from the germline J gene. The J gene is TRBJ2-4, the V gene TRBV13-3, with TRBD2 matching over 8 bases. Germline-derived CDR1 and CDR2 are NNHDY and SYVADS. The CDR3 is 14 residues long. The CDR3 bases that were read are TGTGCCAGCAGTGAGGGGACTGGAAAAAAC. Translating gives CASSEGTGKN. The complete CDR3 reads CASSEGTGKNTLYF.

Remarks on this clone: Germline and genes: mouse. The sequenced fragment ends 4 residues before the CDR3 boundary, so the rest is inferred from the germline J gene. The genes are TRBV1 and TRBJ1-4; D perhaps matches TRBD1 (6 bases). The CDR3 has 16 residues. V was trimmed by 0 bases and J by 5 bases, leaving 13 bases between them. Germline V gene lookup returns CDR1 NSQYPW and CDR2 LRSPGD (reference sequence). CDR3: CTCSAERTEGNERLFF. The DNA read from the CDR3 is TGCACCTGCAGTGCAGAGCGGACAGAGGGGAACGAA.

Worth noting for this clone: All gene names here are mouse names. The sequence runs out 4 residues before the end of the CDR3; the remainder is reconstructed from the germline J gene. V is TRBV13-1 and J is TRBJ2-1; 8 positions agree with TRBD1. Germline-derived CDR1 and CDR2 are NSHNY and SYGAGN. The CDR3 has 13 residues. Incomplete CDR3 DNA: TGTGCCAGCAGTGAGGCAGGGGGCGCT. Its translation is CASSEAGGA. The entire CDR3 protein is CASSEAGGAEQFF.

In regard to this clone: Each gene name is a mouse one. The read terminates 4 residues before the CDR3 end, so the remaining end is supplied by the germline J gene. The rearrangement joins TRBV1 to TRBJ2-1; no definite D call. The germline V and J ends were trimmed by 0 bases and 1 base, with 10 bases remaining between them. The length of the CDR3 is 16 residues. The germline CDR1 and CDR2 sequences are NSQYPW and LRSPGD (reference sequence). The DNA read from the CDR3 is TGCACCTGCAGTGCAGATGAGGGTTACAACTATGCT. It yields the protein CTCSADEGYNYA. The entire CDR3 protein reads CTCSADEGYNYAEQFF. Based on the CDR3 plus reference TRBV1 and TRBJ2-1, the full variable domain is VTLLEQNPRWRLVPRGQAVNLRCILKNSQYPWMSWYQQDLQKQLQWLFTLRSPGDKEVKSLPGADYLATRVTDTELRLQVANMSQGRTLYCTCSADEGYNYAEQFFGPGTRLTVL.

This clone turned up a few times. All gene names here are mouse names. The sequence runs out 4 residues before the end of the CDR3; the remainder is reconstructed from the germline J gene. The rearrangement links TRBV13-3 to TRBJ2-7; the match to TRBD2 covers 13 bases. Germline V gene data show CDR1 as NNHDY and CDR2 as SYVADS. This CDR3 region has 15 residues. Incomplete CDR3 DNA: TGTGCCAGCAGGGCGGACTGGGGGGGCGCATAT. The encoded protein is CASRADWGGAY. The whole CDR3 sequence reads CASRADWGGAYEQYF.

This clone was seen a few times. The genes are named according to mouse. The read terminates 4 residues ahead of where the CDR3 ends, so the germline J gene completes it. The genes are TRBV19 and TRBJ1-1; the D is unclear. The V and J ends lost 1 base and 4 bases respectively, with 8 bases between them. Germline CDR1 is FNHDT and CDR2 is SITEND (reference sequence). The CDR3 length is 13 residues. CDR3 loop: CASSILDTTEVFF. The sequenced part of the CDR3 DNA is TGTGCCAGCAGTATATTAGACACCACA.

Concerning this clone: Gene names denote mouse genes. The CDR3 extends 4 residues past the end of the read, so its final part is completed from the germline J gene. The chain recombines TRBV13-3 with TRBJ2-5; TRBD1 aligns across 9 bases. The CDR3 covers 14 residues. Germline values: CDR1 NNHDY, CDR2 SYVADS. The CDR3 region is CASRSRDREDTQYF. The sequenced CDR3 bases are TGTGCCAGCAGGTCCCGGGACAGGGAGGAC.

Regarding this clone: Each gene name is a mouse one. The read is 4 residues too short to cover the CDR3 end, so that end is filled in from the germline J gene. The V gene is TRBV19, the J gene TRBJ2-3, with 11 bases identical to TRBD2. There are 17 residues in the CDR3. Trimming took 3 bases from V and 3 from J; bases not matched to a gene: 9. The germline gives CDR1 FNHDT, CDR2 SITEND (reference sequence). The CDR3 region is CASSNPPHWGGAETLYF. CDR3 DNA, as far as it was read: TGTGCCAGCAGTAACCCCCCCCACTGGGGGGGCGCAGAA.

With respect to this clone: Mouse gene names apply. The read ends 4 residues early relative to the CDR3; the germline J gene fills the gap. This chain links TRBV1 with TRBJ1-1, with no clear D. This CDR3 spans 14 amino acids. CDR1 and CDR2 from the germline V gene are NSQYPW and LRSPGD (reference sequence). V shed 0 bases and J shed 4 bases, with 9 bases lying between them. CDR3 in amino acids: CTCSAEGFGTEVFF. The CDR3 bases that were read are TGCACCTGCAGTGCAGAAGGTTTCGGCACA.

Of note for this clone: Genes and germline are mouse. Read coverage stops 4 residues before the CDR3 terminus; the germline J gene supplies the remainder. The rearrangement links TRBV13-1 to TRBJ2-5; 9 bases agree with TRBD2. Germline-derived CDR1 and CDR2 are NSHNY and SYGAGN. CDR3 length equals 14 residues. CDR3: CASSDRWGGDTQYF. Incomplete CDR3 DNA: TGTGCCAGCAGTGATCGCTGGGGGGGAGAC.

Points on this clone: Gene names and germline match the mouse. The read ends 4 residues shy of where the CDR3 ends; the end is completed using the germline J gene. The V and J genes are TRBV1 and TRBJ2-1, with 7 bases identical to TRBD1. The V gene's germline CDR1 is NSQYPW and CDR2 LRSPGD (reference sequence). This CDR3 contains 16 residues. The V segment lost 0 bases and the J segment 1 base; nucleotides outside the gene matches: 3. CDR3 protein: CTCSAEDRVNYAEQFF. The sequenced CDR3 bases are TGCACCTGCAGTGCAGAAGACAGGGTAAACTATGCT.

In this sample, this clone turned up a few times. Gene names are mouse gene names. The read ends 4 residues early relative to the CDR3; the germline J gene fills the gap. The V call is TRBV13-3, the J call TRBJ1-4; D perhaps matches TRBD1 (6 bases). This CDR3 comprises 18 residues. Germline CDR1 is NNHDY and CDR2 is SYVADS. V was trimmed by 0 bases and J by 0 bases, leaving 15 bases between them. The CDR3 DNA, read in part, is TGTGCCAGCAGTGATGAGGGGGGGCCCGCTCTTTCCAACGAA. Protein product: CASSDEGGPALSNE. The full CDR3 is CASSDEGGPALSNERLFF.

Of note for this clone: The germline and genes are mouse ones. The read falls 4 residues short of the CDR3 end, and the missing part is taken from the germline J gene. The chain employs TRBV13-2 and TRBJ1-1; 7 bases are shared with TRBD1. CDR3 length: 11 residues. The germline V gene encodes CDR1 NNHNN and CDR2 SYGAGS (reference sequence). The CDR3 DNA, read in part, is TGTGCCAGCGGCAGGGGGACA. As protein: CASGRGT. The entire CDR3 protein reads CASGRGTEVFF.